The 4 T cell receptor beta chains below come from one sample, sequenced in a study of CD4 T cell repertoires in COVID-19. Measured with immunoSEQ multiplex PCR; TCRdb has only the in-frame clones, and not every one. The sample includes 7,000 to 8,500 clones, roughly 80% of them seen just once. No culture step preceded sequencing of the ex vivo isolated memory T cells. The sample was effector memory CD4+ T cells from blood, taken before the COVID-19 pandemic. These receptors were taken from a human donor who had COVID-19.

This chain uses TRBV7-2 with TRBJ2-2, with a weak D call TRBD1 (6 bases). This CDR3 contains 18 residues. The ends were cut back, 2 bases at V and 6 bases at J, with 22 bases in the middle. CDR1 is SGHTA, CDR2 FQGNSA, per germline. In DNA form, the CDR3 reads TGTGCCAGCAGCTTATTGTCAGGGGTGAAAATCGGTGCCGGGGAGCTGTTTTTT. Residues: CASSLLSGVKIGAGELFF.

The chain has TRBV6-1 and TRBJ2-3; 7 nucleotides match TRBD1. CDR1 and CDR2 from the germline V gene are MNHNS and SASEGT. The CDR3 runs 14 residues. Losses at the gene ends were 9 bases for V and 2 bases for J; bases not matched to a gene: 8. The CDR3 reads CASLTGESTDTQYF. CDR3 coding DNA: TGTGCCAGTCTAACAGGGGAATCCACAGATACGCAGTATTTT.

V is TRBV6-1 and J is TRBJ2-7; D perhaps matches TRBD2 (7 bases). This CDR3 has 14 residues. V lost 7 bases and J lost 0, with 13 bases in between. Germline CDR1 reads MNHNS; CDR2 reads SASEGT. The CDR3 reads CASIIRGGSYEQYF. The CDR3 bases are TGTGCCAGCATAATAAGGGGGGGCTCCTACGAGCAGTACTTC.

The chain combines TRBV7-6 with TRBJ1-1; no firm D call. Germline V lookup: CDR1 SGHVS, CDR2 FNYEAQ. The CDR3 loop spans 15 amino acids. Trimming stripped 5 bases from V and 0 bases from J, with 13 bases between. The CDR3 DNA is TGTGCCAGCAGCCCAGATAACAGAATGAACACTGAAGCTTTCTTT. This translates into CASSPDNRMNTEAFF.